One T cell receptor (beta chain) is described in this entry. Using immunoSEQ multiplex PCR, the repertoire was profiled, and TCRdb retains in-frame clones only, with some absent. Of around 200,000 clones listed, about 85% are singletons. CDR1 and CDR2 from the germline V gene are SGDLS and YYNGEE. The CDR3 sequence is 15 residues long. V was pared by 2 bases and J by 0 bases, with 10 bases between. The sample belongs to a study of blood T cell repertoires in COVID-19. For the study at large: In each case, the material was cDNA or gDNA derived from T cells, B-cell-depleted T cells, or PBMCs.

What was sequenced was peripheral blood. The TCR was taken from a woman aged 80 or older with active or convalescent COVID-19. This chain connects TRBV9 to TRBJ2-3, with a possible D match to TRBD1 (6 bases). CDR3 protein: CASSVEQGSTDTQYF. CDR3 sequence (DNA): TGTGCCAGCAGCGTTGAACAGGGTAGCACAGATACGCAGTATTTT. Together with reference TRBV9 and TRBJ2-3, the CDR3 gives the full variable domain: DSGVTQTPKHLITATGQRVTLRCSPRSGDLSVYWYQQSLDQGLQFLIQYYNGEERAKGNILERFSAQQFPDLHSELNLSSLELGDSALYFCASSVEQGSTDTQYFGPGTRLTVL.